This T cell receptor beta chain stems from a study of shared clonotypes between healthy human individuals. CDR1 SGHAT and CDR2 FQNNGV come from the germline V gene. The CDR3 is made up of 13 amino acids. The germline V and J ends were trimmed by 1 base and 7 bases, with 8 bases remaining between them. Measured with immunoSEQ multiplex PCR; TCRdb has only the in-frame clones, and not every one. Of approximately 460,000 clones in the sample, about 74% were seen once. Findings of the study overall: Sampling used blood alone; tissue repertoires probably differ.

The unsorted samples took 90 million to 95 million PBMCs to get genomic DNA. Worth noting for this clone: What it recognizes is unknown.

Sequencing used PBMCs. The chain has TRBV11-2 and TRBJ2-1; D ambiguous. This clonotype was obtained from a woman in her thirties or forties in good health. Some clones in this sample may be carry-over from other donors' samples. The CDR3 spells CASSLGRLNEQFF. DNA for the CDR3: TGTGCCAGCAGCTTAGGCCGCTTAAATGAGCAGTTCTTC.